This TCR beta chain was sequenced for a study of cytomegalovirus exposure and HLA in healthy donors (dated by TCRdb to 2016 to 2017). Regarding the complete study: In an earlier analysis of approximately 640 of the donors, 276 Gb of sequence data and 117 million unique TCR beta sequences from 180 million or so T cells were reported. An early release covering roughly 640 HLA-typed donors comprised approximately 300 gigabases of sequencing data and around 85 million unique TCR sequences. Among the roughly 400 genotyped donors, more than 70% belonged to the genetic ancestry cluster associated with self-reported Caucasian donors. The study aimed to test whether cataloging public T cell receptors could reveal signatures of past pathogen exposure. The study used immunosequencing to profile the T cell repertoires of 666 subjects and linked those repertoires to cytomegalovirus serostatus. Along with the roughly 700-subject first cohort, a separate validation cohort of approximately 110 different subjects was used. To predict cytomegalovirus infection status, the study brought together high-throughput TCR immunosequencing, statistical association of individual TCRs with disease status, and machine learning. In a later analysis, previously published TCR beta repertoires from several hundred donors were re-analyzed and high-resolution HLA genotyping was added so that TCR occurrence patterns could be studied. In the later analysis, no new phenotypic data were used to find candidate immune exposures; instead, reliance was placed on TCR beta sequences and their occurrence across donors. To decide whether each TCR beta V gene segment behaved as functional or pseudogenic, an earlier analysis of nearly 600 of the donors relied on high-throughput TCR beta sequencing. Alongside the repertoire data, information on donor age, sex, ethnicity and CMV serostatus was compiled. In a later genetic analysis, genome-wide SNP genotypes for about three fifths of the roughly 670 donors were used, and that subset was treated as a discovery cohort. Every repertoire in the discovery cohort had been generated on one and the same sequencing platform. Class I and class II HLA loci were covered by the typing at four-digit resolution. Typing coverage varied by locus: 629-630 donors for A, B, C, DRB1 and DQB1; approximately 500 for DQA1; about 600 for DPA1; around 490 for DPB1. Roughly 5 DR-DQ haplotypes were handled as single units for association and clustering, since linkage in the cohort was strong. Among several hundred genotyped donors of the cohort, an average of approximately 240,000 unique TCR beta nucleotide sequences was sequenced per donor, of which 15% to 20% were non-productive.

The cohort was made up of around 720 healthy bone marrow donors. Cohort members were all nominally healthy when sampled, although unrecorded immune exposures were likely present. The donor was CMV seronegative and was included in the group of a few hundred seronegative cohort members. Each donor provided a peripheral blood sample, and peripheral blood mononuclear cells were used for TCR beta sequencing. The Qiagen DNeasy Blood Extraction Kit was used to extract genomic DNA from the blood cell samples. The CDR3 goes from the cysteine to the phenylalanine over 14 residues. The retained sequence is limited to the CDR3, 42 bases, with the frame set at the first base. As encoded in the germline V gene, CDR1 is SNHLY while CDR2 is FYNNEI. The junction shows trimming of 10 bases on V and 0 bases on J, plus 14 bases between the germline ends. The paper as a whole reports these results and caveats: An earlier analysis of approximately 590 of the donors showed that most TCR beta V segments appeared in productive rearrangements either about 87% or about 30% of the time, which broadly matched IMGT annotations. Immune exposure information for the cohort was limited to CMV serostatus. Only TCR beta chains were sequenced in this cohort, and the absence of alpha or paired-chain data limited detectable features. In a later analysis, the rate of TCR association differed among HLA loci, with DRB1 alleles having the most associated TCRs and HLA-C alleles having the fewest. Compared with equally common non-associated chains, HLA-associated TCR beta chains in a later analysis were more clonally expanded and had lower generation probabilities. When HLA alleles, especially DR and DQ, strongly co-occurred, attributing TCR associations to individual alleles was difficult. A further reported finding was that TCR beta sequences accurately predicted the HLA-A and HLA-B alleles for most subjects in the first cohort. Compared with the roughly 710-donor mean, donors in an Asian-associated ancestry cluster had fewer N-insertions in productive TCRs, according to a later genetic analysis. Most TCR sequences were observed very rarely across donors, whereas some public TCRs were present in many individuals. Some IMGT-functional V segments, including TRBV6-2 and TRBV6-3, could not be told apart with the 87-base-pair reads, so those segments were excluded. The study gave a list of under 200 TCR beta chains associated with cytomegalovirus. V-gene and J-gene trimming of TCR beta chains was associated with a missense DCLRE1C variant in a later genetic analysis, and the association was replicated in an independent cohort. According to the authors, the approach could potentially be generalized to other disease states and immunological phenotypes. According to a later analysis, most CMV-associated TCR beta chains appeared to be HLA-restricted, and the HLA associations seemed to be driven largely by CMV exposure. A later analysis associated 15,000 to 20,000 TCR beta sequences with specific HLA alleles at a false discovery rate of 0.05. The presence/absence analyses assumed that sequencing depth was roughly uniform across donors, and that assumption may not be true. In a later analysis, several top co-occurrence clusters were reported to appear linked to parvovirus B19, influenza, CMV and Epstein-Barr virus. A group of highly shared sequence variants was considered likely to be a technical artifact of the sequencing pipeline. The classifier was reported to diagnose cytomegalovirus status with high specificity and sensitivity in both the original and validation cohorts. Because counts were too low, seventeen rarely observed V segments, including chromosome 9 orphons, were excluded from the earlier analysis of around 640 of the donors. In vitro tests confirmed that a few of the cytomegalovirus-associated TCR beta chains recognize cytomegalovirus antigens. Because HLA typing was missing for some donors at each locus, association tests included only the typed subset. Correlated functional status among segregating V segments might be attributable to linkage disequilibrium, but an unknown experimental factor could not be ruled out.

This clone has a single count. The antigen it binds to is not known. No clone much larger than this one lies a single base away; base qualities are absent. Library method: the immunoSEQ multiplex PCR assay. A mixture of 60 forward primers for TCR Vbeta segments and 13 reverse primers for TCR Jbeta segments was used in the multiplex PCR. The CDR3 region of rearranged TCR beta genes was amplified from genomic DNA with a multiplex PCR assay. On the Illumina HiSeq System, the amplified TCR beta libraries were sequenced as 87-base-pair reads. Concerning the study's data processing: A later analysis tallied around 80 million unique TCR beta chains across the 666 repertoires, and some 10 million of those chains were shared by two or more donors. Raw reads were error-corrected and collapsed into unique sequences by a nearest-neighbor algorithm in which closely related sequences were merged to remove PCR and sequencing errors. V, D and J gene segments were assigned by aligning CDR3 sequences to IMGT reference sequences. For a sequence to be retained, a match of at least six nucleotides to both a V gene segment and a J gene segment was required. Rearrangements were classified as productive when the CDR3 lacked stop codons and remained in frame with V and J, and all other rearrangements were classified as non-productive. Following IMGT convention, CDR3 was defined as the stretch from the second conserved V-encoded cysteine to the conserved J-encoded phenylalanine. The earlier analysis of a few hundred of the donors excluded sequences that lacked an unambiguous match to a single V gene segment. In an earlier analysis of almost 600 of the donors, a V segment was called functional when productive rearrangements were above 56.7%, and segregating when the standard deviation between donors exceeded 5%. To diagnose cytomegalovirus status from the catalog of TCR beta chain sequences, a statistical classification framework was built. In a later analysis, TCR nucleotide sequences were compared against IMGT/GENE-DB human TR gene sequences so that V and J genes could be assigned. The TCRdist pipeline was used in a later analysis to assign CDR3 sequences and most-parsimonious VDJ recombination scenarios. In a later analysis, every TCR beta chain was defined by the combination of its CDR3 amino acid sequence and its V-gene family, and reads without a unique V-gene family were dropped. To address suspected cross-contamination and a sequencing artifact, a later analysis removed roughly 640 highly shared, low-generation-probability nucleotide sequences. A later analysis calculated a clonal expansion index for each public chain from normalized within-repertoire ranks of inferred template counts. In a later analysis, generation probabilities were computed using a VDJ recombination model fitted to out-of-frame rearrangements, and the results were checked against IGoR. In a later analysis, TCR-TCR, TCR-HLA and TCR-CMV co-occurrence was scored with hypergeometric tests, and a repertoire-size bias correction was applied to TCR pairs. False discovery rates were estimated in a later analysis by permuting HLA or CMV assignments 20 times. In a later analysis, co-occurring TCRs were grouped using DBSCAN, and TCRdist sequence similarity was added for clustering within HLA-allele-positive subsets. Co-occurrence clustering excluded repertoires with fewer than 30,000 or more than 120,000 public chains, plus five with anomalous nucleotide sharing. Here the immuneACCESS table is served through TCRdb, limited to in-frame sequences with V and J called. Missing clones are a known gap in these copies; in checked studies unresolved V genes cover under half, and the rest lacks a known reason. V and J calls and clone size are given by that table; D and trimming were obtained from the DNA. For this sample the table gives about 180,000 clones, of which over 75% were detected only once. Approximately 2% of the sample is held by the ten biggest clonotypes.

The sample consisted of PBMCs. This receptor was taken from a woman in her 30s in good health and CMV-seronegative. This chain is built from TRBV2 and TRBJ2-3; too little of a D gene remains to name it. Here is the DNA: TGTGCCACAGCAGACTCCTCTAGCACAGATACGCAGTATTTT. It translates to CATADSSSTDTQYF.